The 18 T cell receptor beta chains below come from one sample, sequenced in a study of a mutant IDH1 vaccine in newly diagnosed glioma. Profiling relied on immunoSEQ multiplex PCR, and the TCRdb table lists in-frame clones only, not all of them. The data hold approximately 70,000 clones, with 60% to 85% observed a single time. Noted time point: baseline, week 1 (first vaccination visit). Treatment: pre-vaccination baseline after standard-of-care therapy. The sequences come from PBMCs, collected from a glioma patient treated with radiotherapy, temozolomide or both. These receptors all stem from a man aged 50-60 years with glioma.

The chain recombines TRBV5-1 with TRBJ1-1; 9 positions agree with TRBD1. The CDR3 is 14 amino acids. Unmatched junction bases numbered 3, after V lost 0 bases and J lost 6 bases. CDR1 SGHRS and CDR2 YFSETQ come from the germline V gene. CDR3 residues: CASSLEGQGSEAFF. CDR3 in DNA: TGCGCCAGCAGCTTGGAGGGACAGGGATCTGAAGCTTTCTTT.

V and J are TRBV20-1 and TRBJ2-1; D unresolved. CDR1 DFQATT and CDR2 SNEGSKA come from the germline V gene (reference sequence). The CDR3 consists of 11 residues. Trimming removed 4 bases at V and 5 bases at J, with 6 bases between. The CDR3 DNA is TGCAGTGCTACAGCGAACAATGAGCAGTTCTTC. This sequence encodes CSATANNEQFF.

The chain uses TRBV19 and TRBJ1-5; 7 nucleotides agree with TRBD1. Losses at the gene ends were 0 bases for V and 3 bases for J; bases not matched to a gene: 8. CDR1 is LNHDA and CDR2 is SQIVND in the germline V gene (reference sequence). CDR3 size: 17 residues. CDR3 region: CASSIDTGATYNQPQHF. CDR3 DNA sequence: TGTGCCAGTAGTATAGACACAGGGGCAACTTACAATCAGCCCCAGCATTTT.

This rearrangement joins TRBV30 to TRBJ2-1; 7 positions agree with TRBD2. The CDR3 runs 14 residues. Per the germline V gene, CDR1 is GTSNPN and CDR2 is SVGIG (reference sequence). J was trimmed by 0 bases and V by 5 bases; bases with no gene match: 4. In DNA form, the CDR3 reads TGTGCCTGGGGGGAGGGCCTCTCCTACAATGAGCAGTTCTTC. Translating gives CAWGEGLSYNEQFF. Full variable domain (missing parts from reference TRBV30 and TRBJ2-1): SQTIHQWPATLVQPVGSPLSLECTVEGTSNPNLYWYRQAAGRGLQLLFYSVGIGQISSEVPQNLSASRPQDRQFILSSKKLLLSDSGFYLCAWGEGLSYNEQFFGPGTRLTVL.

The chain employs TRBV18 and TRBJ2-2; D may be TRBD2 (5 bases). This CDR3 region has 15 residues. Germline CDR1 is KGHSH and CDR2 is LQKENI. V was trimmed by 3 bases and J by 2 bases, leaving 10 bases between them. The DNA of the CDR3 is TGTGCCAGCTCACCGCGACTAAAAAACACCGGGGAGCTGTTTTTT. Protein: CASSPRLKNTGELFF.

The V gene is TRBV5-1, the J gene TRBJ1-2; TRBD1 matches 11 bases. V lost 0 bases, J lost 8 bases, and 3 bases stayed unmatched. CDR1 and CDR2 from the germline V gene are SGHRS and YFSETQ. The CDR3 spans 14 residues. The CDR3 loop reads CASSLGTGGDGYTF. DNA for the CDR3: TGCGCCAGCAGCTTGGGGACAGGGGGCGACGGCTACACCTTC.

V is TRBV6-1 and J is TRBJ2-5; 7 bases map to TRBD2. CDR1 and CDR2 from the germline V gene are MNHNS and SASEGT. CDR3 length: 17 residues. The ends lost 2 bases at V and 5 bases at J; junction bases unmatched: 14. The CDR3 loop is CASSETRWQGGLETQYF. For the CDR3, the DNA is TGTGCCAGCAGTGAAACAAGGTGGCAGGGAGGGTTGGAGACCCAGTACTTC.

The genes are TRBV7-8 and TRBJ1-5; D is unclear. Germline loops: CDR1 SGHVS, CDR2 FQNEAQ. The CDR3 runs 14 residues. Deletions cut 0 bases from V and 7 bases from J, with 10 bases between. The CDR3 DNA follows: TGTGCCAGCAGCTTAGCGGCTCGTCCCCAGCCCCAGCATTTT. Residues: CASSLAARPQPQHF.

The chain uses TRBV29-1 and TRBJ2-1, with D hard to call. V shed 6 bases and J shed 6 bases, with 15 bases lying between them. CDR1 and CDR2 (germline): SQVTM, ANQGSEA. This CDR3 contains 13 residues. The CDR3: CSVYSPQRNEQFF. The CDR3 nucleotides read TGCAGCGTCTACAGCCCCCAACGCAATGAGCAGTTCTTC.

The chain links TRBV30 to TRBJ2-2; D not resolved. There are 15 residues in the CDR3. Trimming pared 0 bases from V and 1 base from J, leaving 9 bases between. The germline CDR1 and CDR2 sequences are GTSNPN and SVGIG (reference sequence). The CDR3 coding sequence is TGTGCCTGGAGTGTACAGCTAGGGAACACCGGGGAGCTGTTTTTT. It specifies CAWSVQLGNTGELFF.

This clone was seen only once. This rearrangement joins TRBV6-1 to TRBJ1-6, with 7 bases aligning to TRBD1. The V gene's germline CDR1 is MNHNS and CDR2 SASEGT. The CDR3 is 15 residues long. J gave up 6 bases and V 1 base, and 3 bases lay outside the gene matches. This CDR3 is CASSEDQGVNSPLHF. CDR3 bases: TGTGCCAGCAGTGAAGACCAGGGGGTTAATTCACCCCTCCACTTT.

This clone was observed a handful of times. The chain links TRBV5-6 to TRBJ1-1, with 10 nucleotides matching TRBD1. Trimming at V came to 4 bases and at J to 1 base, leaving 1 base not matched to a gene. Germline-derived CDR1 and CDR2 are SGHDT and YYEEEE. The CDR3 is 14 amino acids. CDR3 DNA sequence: TGTGCCAGCAGCGGGGACAGGGGGAACACTGAAGCTTTCTTT. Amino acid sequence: CASSGDRGNTEAFF.

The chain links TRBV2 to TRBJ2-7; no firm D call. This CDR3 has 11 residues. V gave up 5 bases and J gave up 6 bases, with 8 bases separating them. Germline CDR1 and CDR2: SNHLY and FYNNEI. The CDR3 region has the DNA TGTGCCAGCAGTCCCTCTCTCGAGCAGTACTTC. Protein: CASSPSLEQYF.

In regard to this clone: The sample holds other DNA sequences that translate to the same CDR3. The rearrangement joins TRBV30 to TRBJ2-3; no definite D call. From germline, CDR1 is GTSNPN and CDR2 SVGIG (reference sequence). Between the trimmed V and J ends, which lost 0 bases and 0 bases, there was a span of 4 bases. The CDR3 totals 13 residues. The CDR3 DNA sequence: TGTGCCTGGAGTGTGGGTAGCACAGATACGCAGTATTTT. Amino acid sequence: CAWSVGSTDTQYF.

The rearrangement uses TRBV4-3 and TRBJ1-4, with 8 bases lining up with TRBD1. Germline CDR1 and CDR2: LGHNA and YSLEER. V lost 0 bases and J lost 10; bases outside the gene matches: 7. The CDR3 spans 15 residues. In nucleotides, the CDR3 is TGCGCCAGCAGCCAAGATAGGGACAGGATTCGAAAACTGTTTTTT. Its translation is CASSQDRDRIRKLFF.

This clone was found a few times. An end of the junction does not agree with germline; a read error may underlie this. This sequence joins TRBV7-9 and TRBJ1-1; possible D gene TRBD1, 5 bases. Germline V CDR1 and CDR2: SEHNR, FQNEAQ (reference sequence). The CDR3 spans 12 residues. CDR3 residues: CASSPFGTAAFF. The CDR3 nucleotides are TGTGCCAGCAGCCCATTCGGGACTGCAGCTTTCTTT.

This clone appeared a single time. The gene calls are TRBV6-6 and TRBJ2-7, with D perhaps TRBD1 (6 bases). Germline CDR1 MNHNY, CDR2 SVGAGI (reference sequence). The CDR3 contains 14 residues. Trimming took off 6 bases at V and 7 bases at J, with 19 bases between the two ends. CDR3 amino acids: CASSPTTGTSEQYF. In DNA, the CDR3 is TGTGCCAGCAGCCCTACGACAGGTACGTCAGAGCAGTACTTC.

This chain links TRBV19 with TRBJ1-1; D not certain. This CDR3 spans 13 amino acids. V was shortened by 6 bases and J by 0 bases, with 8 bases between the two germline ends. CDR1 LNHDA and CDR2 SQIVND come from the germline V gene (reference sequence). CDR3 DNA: TGTGCCAGTAGGGAAGTTATGAACACTGAAGCTTTCTTT. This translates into CASREVMNTEAFF.